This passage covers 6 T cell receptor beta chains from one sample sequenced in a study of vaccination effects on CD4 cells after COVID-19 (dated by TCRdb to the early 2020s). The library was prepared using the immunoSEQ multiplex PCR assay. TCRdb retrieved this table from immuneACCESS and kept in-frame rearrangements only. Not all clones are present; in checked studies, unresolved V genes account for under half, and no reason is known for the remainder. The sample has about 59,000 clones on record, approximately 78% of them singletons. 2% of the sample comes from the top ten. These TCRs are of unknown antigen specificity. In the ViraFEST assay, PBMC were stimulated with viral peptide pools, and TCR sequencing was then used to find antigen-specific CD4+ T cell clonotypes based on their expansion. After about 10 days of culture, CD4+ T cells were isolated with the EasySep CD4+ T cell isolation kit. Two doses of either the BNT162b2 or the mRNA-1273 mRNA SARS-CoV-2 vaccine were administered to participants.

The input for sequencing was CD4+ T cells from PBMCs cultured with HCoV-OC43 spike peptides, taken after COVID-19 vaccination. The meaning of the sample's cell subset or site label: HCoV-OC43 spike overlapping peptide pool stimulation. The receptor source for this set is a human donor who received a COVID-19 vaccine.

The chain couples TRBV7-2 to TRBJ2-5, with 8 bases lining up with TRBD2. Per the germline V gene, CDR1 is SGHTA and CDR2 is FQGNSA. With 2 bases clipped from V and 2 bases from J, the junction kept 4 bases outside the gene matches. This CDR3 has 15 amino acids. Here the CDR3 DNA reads TGTGCCAGCAGCTTATTAGCGGGGAGACAAGAGACCCAGTACTTC. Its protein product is CASSLLAGRQETQYF.

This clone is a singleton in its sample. The CDR3 sequence is CASSPQGASSYNEQFF. The DNA of the CDR3 is TGTGCCAGCAGCCCGCAGGGGGCTAGCTCCTACAATGAGCAGTTCTTC. V gene TRBV7-3 combines with J gene TRBJ2-1; 8 bases are a match to TRBD1. This CDR3 spans 16 amino acids. Per the germline V gene, CDR1 is SGHTA and CDR2 is FQGTGA. With 5 bases clipped from V and 0 bases from J, the junction kept 6 bases outside the gene matches.

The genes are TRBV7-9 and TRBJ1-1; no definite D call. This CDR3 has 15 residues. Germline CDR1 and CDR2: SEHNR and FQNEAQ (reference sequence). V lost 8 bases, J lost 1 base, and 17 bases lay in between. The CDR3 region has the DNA TGTGCCAGCGGAGTCCGCGAGCTAACGAACACTGAAGCTTTCTTT. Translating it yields CASGVRELTNTEAFF.

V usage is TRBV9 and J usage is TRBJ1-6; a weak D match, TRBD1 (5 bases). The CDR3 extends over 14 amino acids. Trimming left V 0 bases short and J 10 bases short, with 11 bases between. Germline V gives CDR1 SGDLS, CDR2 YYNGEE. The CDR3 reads CASSVVAGQSPLHF. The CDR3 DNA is TGTGCCAGCAGCGTAGTTGCGGGGCAGTCACCCCTCCACTTT.

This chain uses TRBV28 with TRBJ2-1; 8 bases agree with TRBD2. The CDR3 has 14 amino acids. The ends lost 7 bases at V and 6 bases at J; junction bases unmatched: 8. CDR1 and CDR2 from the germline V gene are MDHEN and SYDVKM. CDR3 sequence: CASTRGGASNEQFF. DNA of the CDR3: TGTGCCAGCACTCGGGGGGGCGCGTCCAATGAGCAGTTCTTC.

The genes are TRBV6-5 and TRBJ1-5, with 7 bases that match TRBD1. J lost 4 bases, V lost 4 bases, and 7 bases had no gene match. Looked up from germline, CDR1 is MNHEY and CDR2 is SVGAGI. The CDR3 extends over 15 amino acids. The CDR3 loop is CASSLAQGTNQPQHF. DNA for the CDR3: TGTGCCAGCAGTTTAGCACAGGGGACAAATCAGCCCCAGCATTTT.